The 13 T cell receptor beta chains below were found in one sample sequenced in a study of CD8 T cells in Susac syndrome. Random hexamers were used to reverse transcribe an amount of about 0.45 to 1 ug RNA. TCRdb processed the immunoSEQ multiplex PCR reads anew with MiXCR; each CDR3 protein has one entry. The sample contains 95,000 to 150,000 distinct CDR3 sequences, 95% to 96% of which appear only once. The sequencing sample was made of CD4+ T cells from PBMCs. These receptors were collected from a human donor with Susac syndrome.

The CDR3 sequence is CSAPPRDSNEKLFF. DNA of the CDR3: TGCAGTGCTCCCCCGCGGGACTCTAATGAAAAACTGTTTTTT. The genes are TRBV20-1 and TRBJ1-4; possible D gene TRBD1, 5 bases. The CDR3 is 14 residues long. V shed 5 bases and J shed 3 bases, with 13 bases lying between them. CDR1 and CDR2 (germline): DFQATT, SNEGSKA (reference sequence).

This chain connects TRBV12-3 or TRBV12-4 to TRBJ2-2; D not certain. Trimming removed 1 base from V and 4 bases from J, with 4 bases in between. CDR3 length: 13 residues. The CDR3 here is CASSLVVTGELFF. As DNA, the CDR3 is TGTGCCAGCAGTTTAGTGGTCACCGGGGAGCTGTTTTTT.

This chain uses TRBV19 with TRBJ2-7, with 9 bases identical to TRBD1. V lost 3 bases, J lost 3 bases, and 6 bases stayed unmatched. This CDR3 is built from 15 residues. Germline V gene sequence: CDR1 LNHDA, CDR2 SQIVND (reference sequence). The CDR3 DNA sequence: TGTGCCAGTAGTATTCCCGGACAGGGGATCTACGAGCAGTACTTC. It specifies CASSIPGQGIYEQYF.

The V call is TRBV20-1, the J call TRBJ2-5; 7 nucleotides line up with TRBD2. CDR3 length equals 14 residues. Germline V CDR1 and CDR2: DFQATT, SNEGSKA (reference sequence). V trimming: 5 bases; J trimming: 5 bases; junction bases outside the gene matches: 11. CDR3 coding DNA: TGCAGTGCTGCCGATGGGGCGGGAGTGGAGACCCAGTACTTC. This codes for CSAADGAGVETQYF.

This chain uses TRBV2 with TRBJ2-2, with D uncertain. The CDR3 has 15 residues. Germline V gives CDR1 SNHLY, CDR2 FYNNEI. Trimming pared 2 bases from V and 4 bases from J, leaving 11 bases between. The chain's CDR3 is CASSESVRSTGELFF. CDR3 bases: TGTGCCAGCAGTGAATCCGTCCGGAGCACCGGGGAGCTGTTTTTT.

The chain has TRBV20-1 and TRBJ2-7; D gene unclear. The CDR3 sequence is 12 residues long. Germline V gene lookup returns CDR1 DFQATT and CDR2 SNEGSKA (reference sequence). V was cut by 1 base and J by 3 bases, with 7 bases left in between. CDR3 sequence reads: CSARVKGYEQYF. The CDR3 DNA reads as TGCAGTGCTAGAGTTAAAGGCTACGAGCAGTACTTC.

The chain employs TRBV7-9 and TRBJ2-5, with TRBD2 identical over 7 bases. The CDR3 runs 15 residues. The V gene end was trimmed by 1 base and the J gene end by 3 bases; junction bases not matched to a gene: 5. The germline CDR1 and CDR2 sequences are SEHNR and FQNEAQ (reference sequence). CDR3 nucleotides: TGTGCCAGCAGCTTAGGGGGCGGGGGAGAAGAGACCCAGTACTTC. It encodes CASSLGGGGEETQYF.

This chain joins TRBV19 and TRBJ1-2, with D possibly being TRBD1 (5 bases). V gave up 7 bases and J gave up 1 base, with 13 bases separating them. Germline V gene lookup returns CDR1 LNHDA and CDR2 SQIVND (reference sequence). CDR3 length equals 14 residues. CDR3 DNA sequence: TGTGCCAGTAAAAACAGGAACGATAACTATGGCTACACCTTC. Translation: CASKNRNDNYGYTF. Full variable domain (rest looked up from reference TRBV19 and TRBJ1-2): DGGITQSPKYLFRKEGQNVTLSCEQNLNHDAMYWYRQDPGQGLRLIYYSQIVNDFQKGDIAEGYSVSREKKESFPLTVTSAQKNPTAFYLCASKNRNDNYGYTFGSGTRLTVV.

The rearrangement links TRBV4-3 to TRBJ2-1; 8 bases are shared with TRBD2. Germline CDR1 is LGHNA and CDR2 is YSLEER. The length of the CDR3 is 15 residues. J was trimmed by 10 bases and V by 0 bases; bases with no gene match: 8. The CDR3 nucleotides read TGCGCCAGCAGCCAAGAGGGGACTAGTTTTAGGGAGCAGTTCTTC. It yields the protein CASSQEGTSFREQFF.

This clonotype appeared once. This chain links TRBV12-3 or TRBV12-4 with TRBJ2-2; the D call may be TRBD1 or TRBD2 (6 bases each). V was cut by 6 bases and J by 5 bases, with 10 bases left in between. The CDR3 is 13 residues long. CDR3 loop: CASRQGLTGELFF. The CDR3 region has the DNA TGTGCCAGCAGACAGGGACTTACCGGGGAGCTGTTTTTT.

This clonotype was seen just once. The CDR3 loop is CASSFNQVNTGELFF. The CDR3 DNA is TGTGCCAGCAGTTTCAACCAGGTGAACACCGGGGAGCTGTTTTTT. The V and J genes are TRBV12-3 or TRBV12-4 and TRBJ2-2; no clear D gene. Deletions cut 3 bases from V and 1 base from J, with 9 bases between. The CDR3 loop spans 15 amino acids.

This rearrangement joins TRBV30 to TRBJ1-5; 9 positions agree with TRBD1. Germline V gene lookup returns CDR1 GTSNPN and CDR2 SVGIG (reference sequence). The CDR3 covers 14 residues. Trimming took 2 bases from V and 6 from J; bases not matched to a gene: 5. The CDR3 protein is CAWSMGQGFQPQHF. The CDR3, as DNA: TGTGCCTGGAGTATGGGACAGGGCTTTCAGCCCCAGCATTTT. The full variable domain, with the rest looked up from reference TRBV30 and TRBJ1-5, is SQTIHQWPATLVQPVGSPLSLECTVEGTSNPNLYWYRQAAGRGLQLLFYSVGIGQISSEVPQNLSASRPQDRQFILSSKKLLLSDSGFYLCAWSMGQGFQPQHFGDGTRLSIL.

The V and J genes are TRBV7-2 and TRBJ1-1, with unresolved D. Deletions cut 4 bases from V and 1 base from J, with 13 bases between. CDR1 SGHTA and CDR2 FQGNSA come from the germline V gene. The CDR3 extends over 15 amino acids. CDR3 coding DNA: TGTGCCAGCAGCTCCTCGGGCAGGACGAACACTGAAGCTTTCTTT. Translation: CASSSSGRTNTEAFF. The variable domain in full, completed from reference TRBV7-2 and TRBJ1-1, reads GAGVSQSPSNKVTEKGKDVELRCDPISGHTALYWYRQSLGQGLEFLIYFQGNSAPDKSGLPSDRFSAERTGGSVSTLTIQRTQQEDSAVYLCASSSSGRTNTEAFFGQGTRLTVV.